Reported below is one TCR beta chain. The table came from immunoSEQ multiplex PCR; TCRdb's copy has only in-frame clones and leaves some out. The sample records about 170,000 clones, more than 65% being singletons. This entry comes from a study of blood T cell repertoires in COVID-19. Across the study: The samples span acute and convalescent COVID-19 from the United States, Italy and Spain. Sources were T cells, B-cell-depleted T cells, or PBMCs; the material itself was cDNA or gDNA.

This CDR3 contains 12 residues. Germline V gives CDR1 MGHDK, CDR2 SYGVNS. Trimming pared 8 bases from V and 3 bases from J, leaving 7 bases between. V usage is TRBV25-1 and J usage is TRBJ2-2; D uncertain. The clonotype comes from an older man with active or convalescent COVID-19. Sequenced input: peripheral blood. DNA of the CDR3: TGTGCCAGCTCTCGGTACACCGGGGAGCTGTTTTTT. Amino acids: CASSRYTGELFF.